This TCR beta chain was found in a study of beta chain features in type 1 diabetes (dated by TCRdb to 2017 to 2018). Describing the broader study: Mean age, gender distribution, total cell number and subset yield were not different between patients and healthy donors. The study compared TCRB repertoires of sorted circulating CD4+ T cell subsets between recently diagnosed type 1 diabetes patients and matched healthy donors. A total of around 110,000,000 sorted cells were examined across all samples, and RNA yield correlated strongly with the number of cells per subset. Naive and central memory subsets were obtained from all 30 or so donors, but regulatory and stem cell-like memory subsets were isolated from only 8 patients and roughly eight healthy donors. The investigation overall reported the following: Naive, central memory and regulatory TCRB repertoires appeared to be more similar among patients than among healthy donors. Shorter templates might be favored by PCR, yet because patient and control samples were amplified and corrected together, any such skew would affect both groups equally. Because cDNA rather than genomic DNA was sequenced, highly expressing activated cells could have been over-represented, although no difference in activation and CD3 levels was found between groups. Because small numbers of individuals were included in the HLA sub-analyses, any influence of HLA type on TCRB rearrangement was left unresolved. At VDJ recombination sites, patients with type 1 diabetes made fewer insertions and deleted more nucleotides, a pattern implying thymic rearrangement abnormalities. A moderate but significant shortening of TCRB CDR3 length was observed in type 1 diabetes patients in all four CD4+ subsets.

All of the isolated RNA was reverse transcribed with the High Capacity cDNA Reverse Transcription Kit, so expressed TCRB transcripts were sequenced. Deep immunoSEQ sequencing was applied to naive, central memory and regulatory T cell samples, giving an average of around 3.8 million total reads per sample. Sorted cells were lysed in RLT buffer and RNA was extracted with DNase-treated RNeasy Micro or Mini kits, depending on cell number. Each cell subset was processed separately to prevent cross-contamination, with patient and healthy donor samples processed together. The immunoSEQ multiplex PCR was used to amplify TCRB sequences from cDNA, generating 87-bp fragments that spanned the CDR3 region. Sequencing of the amplicons was performed on the Illumina HiSeq platform. In the authors' own workflow: Synthetic template baselines were used to correct PCR bias computationally, reads within Hamming distance 2 were collapsed, and singletons that could not be merged were discarded. Reads were aligned against IMGT so that V, D and J genes, CDR3 length and insertions or deletions at six rearrangement sites could be assigned. Within each subset, clonotype counts were normalized to sorted cell number, after which true diversity and Gini coefficients were computed with the tcR R package. The overlap coefficient, calculated on TCRB nucleotide sequences, was used to measure repertoire sharing. Out-of-frame TCRB sequences from naive cells were analyzed to stand in for the pre-selection repertoire. TCRdb limited this immuneACCESS table to in-frame rearrangements with V and J called. A share of clones is missing; checked studies link under half to unresolved V genes, and the rest is unexplained. V and J calls and clone size are those listed in that table; D and trimming were worked out from the DNA. This sample lists 240,000 or so clones; about 15% were detected once. The ten largest clones capture about 0.02% of the sample.

Points on this clone: Its cognate antigen has yet to be identified. No much larger clone is present one base from it, and per-base qualities are unavailable. The same CDR3 can be traced to other DNA sequences in this sample.

Counted from cysteine to phenylalanine, this CDR3 has 13 amino acids. Of all the DNA, just the CDR3 is kept, 39 bases in frame from base 1. V was cut back by 6 bases and J by 2 bases, leaving a gap of 10 bases between them. The CDR1 and CDR2 encoded by the germline V gene (reference sequence) are MNHEY and SMNVEV. Each donor gave one peripheral blood draw, approximately 100 mL on average, collected into heparinised tubes. A BD FACSAria II was used to sort naive, central memory, regulatory and stem cell-like memory CD4+ T cells with a panel that included CD45RO, CCR7, CD25, CD127, CD95 and CD27. A purity above 95% was achieved for all sorted populations. PBMCs were separated immediately by Lymphoprep density gradient centrifugation and were stained directly, without being cultured. So that batch effects would be minimized, each experiment stained and sorted samples in pairs, pairing one healthy donor with one patient.

This TCR was sampled from a man aged 30 to 45 with type 1 diabetes. Rearrangement joined TRBV27 to TRBJ2-5, and perhaps TRBD1 as D gene, on 5 matching bases. Sequencing was performed on naive CD4+ T cells from blood. The cell subset or site tag for this specimen amounts to: true naive CD4+ T cells. The CDR3 region reads CASSLRQQETQYF. The DNA is as follows: TGTGCCAGCAGCCTACGACAGCAAGAGACCCAGTACTTC.